These T cell receptor beta chains were read from a single sample in a study of blood T cell repertoires in COVID-19. TCRdb's copy holds only in-frame clones and misses some; the assay was immunoSEQ multiplex PCR. The sample shows 210,000 or so clones, under 80% of them seen only once. Source material: peripheral blood. The receptor set was obtained from a man aged 45-60 years who had recovered from COVID-19. The CDR3 runs from the conserved cysteine through the conserved F or W. A D gene is named only where the DNA matches it firmly. The size entry is marked missing in some rows and otherwise reads once, few, many or a size class.

clone size: .; V gene: TRBV28; D gene: .; J gene: TRBJ2-6; CDR3 protein: CASSFLRPSGANVLTF; CDR3 DNA: TGTGCCAGCAGTTTTCTGAGGCCCTCTGGGGCCAACGTCCTGACTTTC
clone size: .; V gene: TRBV2; D gene: TRBD1; J gene: TRBJ1-5; CDR3 protein: CASSISTTGLNQPQHF; CDR3 DNA: TGTGCCAGCAGCATTTCCACGACAGGGCTTAATCAGCCCCAGCATTTT
clone size: .; V gene: TRBV6-5; D gene: TRBD1; J gene: TRBJ2-5; CDR3 protein: CASSPRTGGGETQYF; CDR3 DNA: TGTGCCAGCAGTCCACGGACAGGGGGCGGAGAGACCCAGTACTTC
clone size: once; V gene: TRBV5-8; D gene: TRBD2; J gene: TRBJ2-1; CDR3 protein: CASSRPTSGYFNEQFF; CDR3 DNA: TGTGCCAGCAGCCGCCCGACTAGCGGGTATTTCAATGAGCAGTTCTTC
clone size: .; V gene: TRBV19; D gene: TRBD1; J gene: TRBJ2-1; CDR3 protein: CASSSIGQGTNEQFF; CDR3 DNA: TGTGCCAGTAGCAGCATCGGACAGGGGACCAATGAGCAGTTCTTC
clone size: .; V gene: TRBV3-1/TRBV3-2; D gene: .; J gene: TRBJ2-5; CDR3 protein: CASTSLGQDQETQYF; CDR3 DNA: TGTGCCAGCACTTCGTTGGGGCAGGACCAAGAGACCCAGTACTTC
clone size: .; V gene: TRBV10-3; D gene: TRBD2; J gene: TRBJ2-1; CDR3 protein: CAIGMTSGRYNEQFF; CDR3 DNA: TGTGCCATCGGGATGACTAGCGGGAGGTACAATGAGCAGTTCTTC
clone size: .; V gene: TRBV10-3; D gene: .; J gene: TRBJ2-1; CDR3 protein: CAISESGQSGQFF; CDR3 DNA: TGTGCCATCAGTGAGTCAGGACAGTCTGGGCAGTTCTTC
clone size: .; V gene: TRBV7-9; D gene: .; J gene: TRBJ2-3; CDR3 protein: CASSLSRPGTDTQYF; CDR3 DNA: TGTGCCAGCAGCTTATCGCGCCCTGGCACAGATACGCAGTATTTT
clone size: .; V gene: TRBV15; D gene: .; J gene: TRBJ1-1; CDR3 protein: CATSRDRSNTEAFF; CDR3 DNA: TGTGCCACCAGCAGAGATCGGTCGAACACTGAAGCTTTCTTT
clone size: .; V gene: TRBV5-1; D gene: TRBD1; J gene: TRBJ2-3; CDR3 protein: CASSLTGTGWTDTQYF; CDR3 DNA: TGCGCCAGCAGCTTGACCGGGACAGGGTGGACAGATACGCAGTATTTT